The source of this T cell receptor beta chain is a study of blood T cell repertoires in COVID-19. The authors' processing: Using reference gene primer amplification, nucleated cell counts were estimated. The assay was immunoSEQ multiplex PCR, and TCRdb's table has in-frame clones only and misses some. The V and J calls and clone size are taken from that table; D and trimming were inferred from the DNA. The sample shows under 200,000 clones, roughly 90% of them seen only once. This CDR3 spans 13 amino acids. Germline loops: CDR1 LGHNA, CDR2 YNFKEQ. V was cut by 0 bases and J by 2 bases, with 5 bases left in between.

The chain carries TRBV4-2 and TRBJ2-7; D is uncertain. Material: peripheral blood. The receptor comes from a man aged 50 to 59 with acute or convalescent COVID-19. CDR3 protein: CASSQESTYEQYF. The CDR3 nucleotides are TGTGCCAGCAGCCAAGAGTCCACCTACGAGCAGTACTTC.